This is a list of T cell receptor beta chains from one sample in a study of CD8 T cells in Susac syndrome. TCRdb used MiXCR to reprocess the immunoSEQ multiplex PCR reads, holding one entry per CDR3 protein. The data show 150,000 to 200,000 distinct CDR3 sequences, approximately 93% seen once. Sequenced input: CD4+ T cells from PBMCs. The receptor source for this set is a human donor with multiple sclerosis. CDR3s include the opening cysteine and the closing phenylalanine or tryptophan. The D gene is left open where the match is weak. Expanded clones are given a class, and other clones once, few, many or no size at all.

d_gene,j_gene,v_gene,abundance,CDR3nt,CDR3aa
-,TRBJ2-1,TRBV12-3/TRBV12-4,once,TGTGCCAGCTCGGGACTCTCGGGCCATGAGCAGTTCTTC,CASSGLSGHEQFF
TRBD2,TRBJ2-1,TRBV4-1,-,TGCGCCAGCAGCCGTTTAGCGGGGGGTAGGTATGAGCAGTTCTTC,CASSRLAGGRYEQFF
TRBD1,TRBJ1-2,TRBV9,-,TGTGCCAGCAGCGGAACGGGACAGTTGGGACAGAAAGCGAACTATGGCTACACCTTC,CASSGTGQLGQKANYGYTF
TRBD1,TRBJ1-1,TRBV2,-,TGTGCCAGCAGTGTGGGACAGGGAAACACTGAAGCTTTCTTT,CASSVGQGNTEAFF
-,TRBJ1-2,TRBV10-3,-,TGTGCCATCAGTGAGGAGGTGGCTTATGGCTACACCTTC,CAISEEVAYGYTF
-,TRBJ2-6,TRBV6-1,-,TGTGCCAGCAACACCCAGGGGAGCTCTGGGGCCAACGTCCTGACTTTC,CASNTQGSSGANVLTF
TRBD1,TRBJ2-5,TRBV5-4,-,TGTGCCAGCAGCTTAGACAGGGGACTGAACCAAGAGACCCAGTACTTC,CASSLDRGLNQETQYF
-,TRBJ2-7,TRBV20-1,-,TGCAGTGCCCGCCGGAGCTCCTACGAGCAGTACTTC,CSARRSSYEQYF
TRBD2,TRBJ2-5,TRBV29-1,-,TGCAGCGCCGGGGGAGGGCAAGAGACCCAGTACTTC,CSAGGGQETQYF
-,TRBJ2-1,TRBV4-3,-,TGCGCCAGCAGCCAAGATAGTTCAGGGGAGACCTATGAGCAGTTCTTC,CASSQDSSGETYEQFF
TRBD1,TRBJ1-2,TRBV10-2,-,TGCGCCCTAAAAGTGGGACAGACGTATGGCTACACCTTC,CALKVGQTYGYTF
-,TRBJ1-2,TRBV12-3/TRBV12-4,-,TGTGCCAGCACCAAACAGGGAAACTATGGCTACACCTTC,CASTKQGNYGYTF
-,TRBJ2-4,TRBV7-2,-,TGTGCCAGCAGCTTGTTCGGGACCCCCGGGGGCATTCAGTACTTC,CASSLFGTPGGIQYF
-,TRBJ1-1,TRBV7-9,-,TGTGCCAGCAGCTTGGGGGAGGCGATGAACACTGAAGCTTTCTTT,CASSLGEAMNTEAFF
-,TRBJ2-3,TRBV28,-,TGTGCCAGCAGCCTTACCGGGGCCCACACAGATACGCAGTATTTT,CASSLTGAHTDTQYF
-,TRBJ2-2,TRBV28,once,TGTGCCAGCAGCCCTGGACAGTGGAACACCGGGGAGCTGTTTTTT,CASSPGQWNTGELFF
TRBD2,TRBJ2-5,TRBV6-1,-,TGTGCCAGCAGTCAGAAGGCTCTAGCGGGCTCGGGAAGGGAGACCCAGTACTTC,CASSQKALAGSGRETQYF
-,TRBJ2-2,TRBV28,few,TGTGCCAGCAATAGGAACACCGGGGAGCTGTTTTTT,CASNRNTGELFF
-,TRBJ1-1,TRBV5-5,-,TGTGCCAGCAGCTTCGGGGCCGCGAACACTGAAGCTTTCTTT,CASSFGAANTEAFF
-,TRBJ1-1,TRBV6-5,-,TGTGCCAGCAGTATACAGGGAGGCGACACTGAAGCTTTCTTT,CASSIQGGDTEAFF
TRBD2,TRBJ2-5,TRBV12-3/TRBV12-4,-,TGTGCCAGCAGCCGGACTAGCGGGGGGATCGGCCAAGAGACCCAGTACTTC,CASSRTSGGIGQETQYF
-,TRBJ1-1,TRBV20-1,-,TGCAGTGCCCGCGGCAGGGAGGGCACTGAAGCTTTCTTT,CSARGREGTEAFF
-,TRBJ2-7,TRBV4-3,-,TGCGCCAGCAGCCAAGAAGGCAGGGCCTACGAGCAGTACTTC,CASSQEGRAYEQYF
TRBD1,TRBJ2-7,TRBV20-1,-,TGCAGTGCAGGACAGGGGGCATCGAGCGAGCAGTACTTC,CSAGQGASSEQYF
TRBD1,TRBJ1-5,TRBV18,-,TGTGCCAGCTCACCGACAGGGCTTGGGGGCCTAGGCAATCAGCCCCAGCATTTT,CASSPTGLGGLGNQPQHF
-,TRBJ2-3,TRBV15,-,TGTGCCACCAGCAGAGCTCTCAGCGCAGATACGCAGTATTTT,CATSRALSADTQYF
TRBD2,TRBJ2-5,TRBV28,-,TGTGCCAGCAGTTCCCCTACGGGGGGGGAGACCCAGTACTTC,CASSSPTGGETQYF
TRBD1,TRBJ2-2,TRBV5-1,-,TGCGCCAGCAGGGGGACAGGGGGCGACACCGGGGAGCTGTTTTTT,CASRGTGGDTGELFF
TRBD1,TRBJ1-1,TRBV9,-,TGTGCCAGCAGCAATCTACAGGGGGCGATTGGAACTGAAGCTTTCTTT,CASSNLQGAIGTEAFF
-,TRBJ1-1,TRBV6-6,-,TGTGCCAGCAGTTACAGTGGGGGGATTGATGCTTTCTTT,CASSYSGGIDAFF
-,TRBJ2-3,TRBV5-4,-,TGTGCCAGCAGCTTGGTAGTCACAGATACGCAGTATTTT,CASSLVVTDTQYF
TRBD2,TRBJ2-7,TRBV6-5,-,TGTGCCAGCAGTTACGCCCAGACTAGCGGGAGAGGTGAGCAGTACTTC,CASSYAQTSGRGEQYF
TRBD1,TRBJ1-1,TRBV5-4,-,TGTGCCAGCAGCCCCCGGACAGGCGCCTCGAACACTGAAGCTTTCTTT,CASSPRTGASNTEAFF
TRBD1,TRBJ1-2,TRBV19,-,TGTGCCAGTACCCCACAGGGGGCGAAGGTCTATGGCTACACCTTC,CASTPQGAKVYGYTF
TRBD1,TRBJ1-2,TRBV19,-,TGTGCCAGCGGGACAGCTTATGGCTACACCTTC,CASGTAYGYTF
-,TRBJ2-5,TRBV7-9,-,TGTGCCAGCAGCCTCTGGACAGTCTTGATGGAGACCCAGTACTTC,CASSLWTVLMETQYF
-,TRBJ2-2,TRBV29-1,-,TGCTTTTCTCAGGGGAGAGGCCATCACTTGAAGATGCTGTTTTTT,CFSQGRGHHLKMLFF
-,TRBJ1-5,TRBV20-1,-,TGCAGTGCTCCCTATCCCCCGGGTGGCAATCAGCCCCAGCATTTT,CSAPYPPGGNQPQHF
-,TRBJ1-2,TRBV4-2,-,TGTGCCAGCAGCCAAGACCTCGATGGCTACACCTTC,CASSQDLDGYTF
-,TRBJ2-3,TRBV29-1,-,TGCAGCGTTGTTGAGAACACAGATACGCAGTATTTT,CSVVENTDTQYF
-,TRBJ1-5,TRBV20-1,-,TGCAGTGCTATAATGGATCCCGGTGGGGGCGGTCAGCCCCAGCATTTT,CSAIMDPGGGGQPQHF
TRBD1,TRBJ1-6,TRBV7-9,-,TGTGCCAGCAGGCCCTCGGGACAGGGCAATTCACCCCTCCACTTT,CASRPSGQGNSPLHF
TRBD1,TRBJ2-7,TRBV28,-,TGTGCCAGCACCCATGGGACAGACTCCTACGAGCAGTACTTC,CASTHGTDSYEQYF
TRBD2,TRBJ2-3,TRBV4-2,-,TGTGCCAGCAACGGGGATACTAGCGGAGATACGCAGTATTTT,CASNGDTSGDTQYF
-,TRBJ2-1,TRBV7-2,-,TGTGCCAGCAGCCTAAGAATGGACGGCCACAATGAGCAGTTCTTC,CASSLRMDGHNEQFF
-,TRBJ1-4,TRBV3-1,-,TGTGCCAGCAGCCAAGGCGTTACCACGTCTGAAAAACTGTTTTTT,CASSQGVTTSEKLFF
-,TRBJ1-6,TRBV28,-,TGTGCCAGCTATACGGGGGGCAGCGGTTCACCCCTCCACTTT,CASYTGGSGSPLHF
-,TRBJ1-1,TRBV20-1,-,TGCAGTGCTAGCGGGCAGGGGCTAAGTTGGAACACTGAAGCTTTCTTT,CSASGQGLSWNTEAFF
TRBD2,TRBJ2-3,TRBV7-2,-,TGTGCCAGCAGCCTAGTTTTATCACACGGACTAGCGGCAGATACGCAGTATTTT,CASSLVLSHGLAADTQYF
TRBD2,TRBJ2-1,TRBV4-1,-,TGCGCCAGCAGCCAAGATTGGAGTCTAGCGGGAGACTACAATGAGCAGTTCTTC,CASSQDWSLAGDYNEQFF